The next 12 T cell receptor beta chains were all read from a single sample in a study of radiation and T cells in renal cell carcinoma. As to time point: blood 4 weeks post-SBRT, at nephrectomy. Treatment denoted: 15 Gy SBRT to primary tumor, nephrectomy 4 weeks later. Data came from immunoSEQ multiplex PCR; TCRdb stores just in-frame clones and leaves some out. Altogether around 180,000 clones are present, about 87% being singletons, with the ten largest covering about 10%. The sequencing used blood, collected from a patient whose treatment included radiotherapy and nephrectomy. Every receptor here comes from a woman aged 45-65 years with renal cell carcinoma.

The chain employs TRBV19 and TRBJ2-7; 8 bases map to TRBD1. The CDR3 runs 16 residues. Germline CDR1 LNHDA, CDR2 SQIVND (reference sequence). V dropped 5 bases and J dropped 2; count of bases not matched to a gene: 11. The CDR3 loop is CASSVPGQGGTYEQYF. The CDR3 DNA follows: TGTGCCAGTAGTGTACCCGGACAGGGAGGTACCTACGAGCAGTACTTC. The variable domain in full, completed from reference TRBV19 and TRBJ2-7, reads DGGITQSPKYLFRKEGQNVTLSCEQNLNHDAMYWYRQDPGQGLRLIYYSQIVNDFQKGDIAEGYSVSREKKESFPLTVTSAQKNPTAFYLCASSVPGQGGTYEQYFGPGTRLTVT.

This chain links TRBV7-9 with TRBJ1-1; D may be TRBD1 (5 bases). The CDR3 is 14 amino acids. V was cut by 4 bases and J by 1 base, with 10 bases left in between. CDR1 and CDR2 (germline): SEHNR, FQNEAQ (reference sequence). Here the CDR3 DNA reads TGTGCCAGCAGCTGGGACCGGGAGAACACTGAAGCTTTCTTT. It specifies CASSWDRENTEAFF.

The chain carries TRBV30 and TRBJ2-1, with D perhaps TRBD1 (5 bases). The CDR3 extends over 11 amino acids. The germline V gene encodes CDR1 GTSNPN and CDR2 SVGIG (reference sequence). Trimming removed 4 bases at V and 10 bases at J, with 11 bases between. CDR3 bases: TGTGCCTGGAACAGGCTGGAGGAGCAGTTCTTC. Its translation: CAWNRLEEQFF. Supplemented by reference TRBV30 and TRBJ2-1, the full variable domain reads SQTIHQWPATLVQPVGSPLSLECTVEGTSNPNLYWYRQAAGRGLQLLFYSVGIGQISSEVPQNLSASRPQDRQFILSSKKLLLSDSGFYLCAWNRLEEQFFGPGTRLTVL.

V usage is TRBV9 and J usage is TRBJ1-2, with TRBD1 matching over 9 bases. CDR1 is SGDLS, CDR2 YYNGEE, per germline. V was pared by 3 bases and J by 6 bases, with 6 bases of the junction left unmatched. The CDR3 is made up of 14 amino acids. Here the CDR3 reads CASSDLGQGHGYTF. In DNA, the CDR3 is TGTGCCAGCAGCGACCTGGGACAGGGCCATGGCTACACCTTC.

This chain connects TRBV2 to TRBJ2-3; no clear D. Trimming took 5 bases from V and 2 from J, leaving 5 bases between them. Germline V gene lookup returns CDR1 SNHLY and CDR2 FYNNEI. CDR3 length: 12 residues. The DNA for the CDR3 is TGTGCCAGCAGTACCCACACAGATACGCAGTATTTT. Translating gives CASSTHTDTQYF.

This clone was seen once. The chain joins TRBV7-2 to TRBJ2-1; D is uncertain. Germline values: CDR1 SGHTA, CDR2 FQGNSA. V lost 5 bases, J lost 7 bases, and 18 bases lay in between. There are 15 residues in the CDR3. The CDR3 protein is CASSPTGVISNEQFF. DNA for the CDR3: TGTGCCAGCAGCCCCACCGGCGTCATATCAAATGAGCAGTTCTTC.

This clone was counted a single time. The chain links TRBV7-2 to TRBJ1-5; D gene uncertain. The germline V gene encodes CDR1 SGHTA and CDR2 FQGNSA. Trimming took 3 bases from V and 4 from J, leaving 7 bases between them. CDR3 length: 13 residues. CDR3 nucleotides: TGTGCCAGCAGCTTGAGCCGAAATCAGCCCCAGCATTTT. Amino acids: CASSLSRNQPQHF. Combining the CDR3 with reference TRBV7-2 and TRBJ1-5 gives the whole variable domain GAGVSQSPSNKVTEKGKDVELRCDPISGHTALYWYRQSLGQGLEFLIYFQGNSAPDKSGLPSDRFSAERTGGSVSTLTIQRTQQEDSAVYLCASSLSRNQPQHFGDGTRLSIL.

This rearrangement joins TRBV29-1 to TRBJ1-3, with unresolved D. Trimming pared 4 bases from V and 0 bases from J, leaving 10 bases between. The germline V gene encodes CDR1 SQVTM and CDR2 ANQGSEA. This CDR3 spans 14 amino acids. CDR3 sequence reads: CSVAGLRSGNTIYF. Here the CDR3 DNA reads TGCAGCGTTGCGGGTCTACGCTCTGGAAACACCATATATTTT.

V and J are TRBV6-1 and TRBJ1-2, with TRBD1 matching over 8 bases. The length of the CDR3 is 14 residues. Trimming at V came to 4 bases and at J to 2 bases, leaving 3 bases not matched to a gene. CDR1 is MNHNS, CDR2 SASEGT, per germline. The CDR3 coding sequence is TGTGCCAGCAGTGGCAACAGGGGGAACTATGGCTACACCTTC. Amino acid sequence: CASSGNRGNYGYTF.

The chain joins TRBV20-1 to TRBJ2-7; unclear D gene. The CDR3 contains 11 residues. In germline, CDR1 is DFQATT, CDR2 SNEGSKA (reference sequence). V lost 3 bases and J lost 4, with 7 bases in between. Here the CDR3 DNA reads TGCAGTGCTAGCCTCGCGTACGAGCAGTACTTC. This gives the protein CSASLAYEQYF.

The genes are TRBV6-5 and TRBJ1-1; 8 bases align to TRBD1. Trimming took 3 bases from V and 4 from J; bases not matched to a gene: 4. Germline V lookup: CDR1 MNHEY, CDR2 SVGAGI. This CDR3 comprises 14 residues. CDR3 loop: CASSYQGAGTEAFF. The DNA for the CDR3 is TGTGCCAGCAGTTATCAGGGGGCGGGCACTGAAGCTTTCTTT.

The chain has TRBV19 and TRBJ2-7; possible D gene TRBD2, 7 bases. CDR3 length: 14 residues. The ends were cut back, 5 bases at V and 0 bases at J, with 11 bases in the middle. The germline V gene encodes CDR1 LNHDA and CDR2 SQIVND (reference sequence). CDR3 residues: CASSPRGPSYEQYF. In DNA form, the CDR3 reads TGTGCCAGTAGTCCGCGGGGGCCCTCCTACGAGCAGTACTTC.